The clone carrying this TCR beta chain was seen once. This sample was included in a study of glioma-infiltrating T cells after dendritic cell vaccination. Profiling relied on immunoSEQ multiplex PCR, and the TCRdb table lists in-frame clones only, not all of them. The data hold under 100,000 clones, with roughly 90% observed a single time. CDR1 is GTSNPN and CDR2 is SVGIG in the germline V gene (reference sequence). The CDR3 consists of 14 residues. Trimming shortened V by 7 bases and J by 5 bases, and 17 bases separated the two germline ends. The chain is built from TRBV30 and TRBJ2-2; D might be TRBD2 (5 bases). This TCR was recovered from a human donor with glioblastoma. Sequencing used blood, obtained before dendritic cell vaccination. The CDR3 reads CAFHAEEATGELFF. In DNA form, the CDR3 reads TGTGCCTTTCACGCGGAGGAGGCGACCGGGGAGCTGTTTTTT.